This entry is about one T cell receptor (beta chain). Authors' data handling: Amplification of reference gene primers provided the estimated nucleated cell counts. Sequenced by immunoSEQ multiplex PCR; TCRdb stores in-frame clones only, minus some. D and trimming come from the DNA, and the V and J calls and clone size come from that table. The sample lists over 30,000 clones, 80% to 90% occurring once. These data originate in a study of blood T cell repertoires in COVID-19. Study as a whole: Samples representing acute and convalescent COVID-19 were sourced from the United States, Italy and Spain. PBMCs, B-cell-depleted T cells, or T cells provided the cDNA or gDNA that made up the material.

Germline CDR1 is LGHNA and CDR2 is YSLEER. V was trimmed by 0 bases and J by 6 bases, leaving 7 bases between them. The CDR3 covers 13 residues. Sequenced material: peripheral blood. The source is a human donor in a cohort sampled during active COVID-19. The V and J genes are TRBV4-3 and TRBJ2-3; no clear D gene. CDR3 in DNA: TGCGCCAGCAGCCAAGATATACGGGATACGCAGTATTTT. Protein sequence: CASSQDIRDTQYF.